This T cell receptor (beta chain) was retrieved from a study of cytomegalovirus exposure and HLA in healthy donors. Study outcomes and limitations: Later analysis demonstrated an association between a missense DCLRE1C variant and TCR beta V- and J-gene trimming. TCR beta sequences reportedly predicted most subjects' HLA-A and HLA-B alleles accurately. HLA allele associations emerged for around 16,000 TCR beta sequences in a later analysis, at 0.05 false discovery rate. Later on, analysis showed that most CMV-associated TCR beta chains appeared to be HLA-restricted.

Germline values: CDR1 SGHTA, CDR2 FQGNSA. After removal of 4 bases from V and 7 bases from J, the junction contained 7 bases not matched to a gene. The CDR3 totals 14 residues. Vbeta (60) and Jbeta (13) primers were used in the PCR. Profiling relied on immunoSEQ multiplex PCR, and the TCRdb table lists in-frame clones only, not all of them. The sample contains over 150,000 clones, 80% of which appear only once. With respect to this clone: Its antigen is undetermined.

V usage is TRBV7-2 and J usage is TRBJ1-2, with 9 bases lining up with TRBD1. The sequence was obtained from a man younger than 30 in good health and CMV-seropositive. Sequencing was done on a sample of PBMCs. CDR3 sequence: CASSSRDRAVGYTF. The DNA of the CDR3 is TGTGCCAGCAGCTCCCGGGACAGGGCCGTTGGCTACACCTTC.